The rows below give T cell receptor beta chains drawn from one sample of a study of control samples from healthy donors and cancer patients. Clones were sequenced by immunoSEQ multiplex PCR, and TCRdb holds only the in-frame ones, with some missing. Among about 170,000 clones listed, about 91% were seen once. Material for sequencing was blood. These receptors came from a woman aged 40 to 50 in good health. CDR3s include the opening cysteine and the closing phenylalanine or tryptophan. Fields, in order: D gene, CDR3 length, V gene, J gene, CDR3 protein, CDR3 DNA. The D gene is left open where the match is weak.

d_call: .; cdr3_length: 15; v_call: TRBV7-9; j_call: TRBJ2-3; cdr3_aa: CASSQQRVFRDTQYF; cdr3_nt: TGTGCCAGTTCCCAGCAGAGGGTTTTCAGGGATACGCAGTATTTT
d_call: .; cdr3_length: 17; v_call: TRBV4-2; j_call: TRBJ1-2; cdr3_aa: CASSQDQLGPLPYGYTF; cdr3_nt: TGTGCCAGCAGCCAAGATCAGCTTGGGCCCCTTCCCTATGGCTACACCTTC
d_call: .; cdr3_length: 14; v_call: TRBV3-1/TRBV3-2; j_call: TRBJ1-5; cdr3_aa: CASSQGAGKQPQHF; cdr3_nt: TGTGCCAGCAGCCAAGGGGCAGGAAAACAGCCCCAGCATTTT
d_call: TRBD1; cdr3_length: 15; v_call: TRBV5-1; j_call: TRBJ1-5; cdr3_aa: CASSLEGTGGQPQHF; cdr3_nt: TGCGCCAGCAGCTTGGAGGGGACAGGGGGTCAGCCCCAGCATTTT
d_call: TRBD1; cdr3_length: 15; v_call: TRBV4-1; j_call: TRBJ1-4; cdr3_aa: CASSQDRGLNEKLFF; cdr3_nt: TGCGCCAGCAGCCAAGACAGGGGGCTCAATGAAAAACTGTTTTTT
d_call: .; cdr3_length: 13; v_call: TRBV11-2; j_call: TRBJ2-1; cdr3_aa: CASSLDPLYEQFF; cdr3_nt: TGTGCCAGCAGCTTAGATCCTCTGTATGAGCAGTTCTTC
d_call: .; cdr3_length: 15; v_call: TRBV10-3; j_call: TRBJ2-7; cdr3_aa: CAISESRQDYYEQYF; cdr3_nt: TGTGCCATCAGTGAGTCGCGTCAGGACTACTACGAGCAGTACTTC
d_call: .; cdr3_length: 12; v_call: TRBV19; j_call: TRBJ1-1; cdr3_aa: CASSIGGVKAFF; cdr3_nt: TGTGCCAGTAGTATAGGAGGGGTGAAAGCTTTCTTT
d_call: .; cdr3_length: 15; v_call: TRBV27; j_call: TRBJ2-1; cdr3_aa: CASASRDIPYNEQFF; cdr3_nt: TGTGCCAGCGCCTCCCGGGACATACCTTACAATGAGCAGTTCTTC
d_call: TRBD1; cdr3_length: 15; v_call: TRBV5-1; j_call: TRBJ2-2; cdr3_aa: CASSWTGATTGELFF; cdr3_nt: TGCGCCAGCAGCTGGACAGGGGCGACCACCGGGGAGCTGTTTTTT
d_call: .; cdr3_length: 16; v_call: TRBV19; j_call: TRBJ1-4; cdr3_aa: CASSPPQGLAYEKLFF; cdr3_nt: TGTGCCAGTAGTCCACCACAGGGCCTGGCGTATGAAAAACTGTTTTTT
d_call: TRBD2; cdr3_length: 17; v_call: TRBV19; j_call: TRBJ2-2; cdr3_aa: CASSMTSGGHYTGELFF; cdr3_nt: TGTGCCAGTAGTATGACTAGCGGGGGCCATTACACCGGGGAGCTGTTTTTT
d_call: .; cdr3_length: 14; v_call: TRBV9; j_call: TRBJ1-2; cdr3_aa: CASSSTPEDYGYTF; cdr3_nt: TGTGCCAGCAGTTCTACCCCAGAAGATTATGGCTACACCTTC